One and the same sample provided the 32 T cell receptor beta chains below, sequenced in a study of spatial heterogeneity in lung cancer. This sample's time point: blood at routine non-recurrence follow-up after resection. Sequencing covered unsorted whole RNA taken from tumor, nontumor lung or frozen PBMC. From the 5' RACE reads, TCRdb called clonotypes with MiXCR, one entry per CDR3 protein. The table records roughly 120,000 distinct CDR3 sequences, 9.5% to 15% of them present only once. The sequenced sample was PBMCs, obtained at follow-up. The receptors stem from a male donor with early-stage non-small cell lung cancer.

There are a few counts of this clonotype. The J gene is TRBJ1-1, the V gene TRBV11-2, with D hard to call. Looked up from germline, CDR1 is SGHAT and CDR2 is FQNNGV. Trimming left V 3 bases short and J 4 bases short, with 15 bases between. CDR3 size: 15 residues. DNA for the CDR3: TGTGCCAGCAGCTTCTCTCCGGGAGGTGGCACTGAAGCTTTCTTT. The encoded protein is CASSFSPGGGTEAFF.

The chain uses TRBV3-1 and TRBJ2-7, with TRBD2 as a possible D gene (6 bases). The germline CDR1 and CDR2 sequences are LGHDT and YNNKEL (reference sequence). Between the trimmed V and J ends, which lost 1 base and 6 bases, there was a span of 10 bases. The CDR3 consists of 13 residues. The CDR3 here is CASSQGGTAEQYF. DNA for the CDR3: TGTGCCAGCAGCCAAGGCGGGACCGCCGAGCAGTACTTC.

The rearrangement joins TRBV5-4 to TRBJ1-1; D gene unclear. The V gene's germline CDR1 is SGHNT and CDR2 YYREEE (reference sequence). Trimming took 0 bases from V and 4 from J, leaving 13 bases between them. The CDR3 sequence is 15 residues long. CDR3 sequence reads: CASSLGAFARTEAFF. As DNA, the CDR3 is TGTGCCAGCAGCTTGGGGGCGTTTGCTCGCACTGAAGCTTTCTTT. Variable domain in full (rest from reference TRBV5-4 and TRBJ1-1): ETGVTQSPTHLIKTRGQQVTLRCSSQSGHNTVSWYQQALGQGPQFIFQYYREEENGRGNFPPRFSGLQFPNYSSELNVNALELDDSALYLCASSLGAFARTEAFFGQGTRLTVV.

This clonotype was observed a handful of times. The CDR3 nucleotides are TGCGCCAGCAGCTTGGAGCAGGGTTTTGGCTACACCTTC. It encodes CASSLEQGFGYTF. The rearrangement links TRBV5-1 to TRBJ1-2; weak D call: TRBD1 (5 bases). Germline CDR1 SGHRS, CDR2 YFSETQ. The CDR3 is made up of 13 amino acids. V was pared by 0 bases and J by 7 bases, with 10 bases between.

There are a few counts of this clonotype. This may arise from a read error, as a much more abundant clone is one base away. This chain connects TRBV6-5 to TRBJ1-1; D ambiguous. V was clipped by 4 bases and J by 1 base, with 4 bases between them. The CDR3 has 12 amino acids. The germline V gene has CDR1 MNHEY and CDR2 SVGAGI. The CDR3 sequence is CASSLSNTEAFF. DNA of the CDR3: TGTGCCAGCAGTTTATCGAACACTGAAGCTTTCTTT.

The chain links TRBV27 to TRBJ2-7, with a weak D call TRBD1 (6 bases). Deletions cut 10 bases from V and 7 bases from J, with 23 bases between. The CDR3 covers 14 residues. Germline CDR1 MNHEY, CDR2 SMNVEV (reference sequence). CDR3 residues: CAIARTGLIGEQYF. The CDR3 bases are TGTGCCATCGCCAGAACAGGGCTAATCGGGGAGCAGTACTTC.

This rearrangement joins TRBV5-1 to TRBJ1-5; perhaps TRBD1 as D (6 bases). Looked up from germline, CDR1 is SGHRS and CDR2 is YFSETQ. Trimming took 0 bases from V and 4 from J, leaving 14 bases between them. This CDR3 contains 16 residues. The CDR3 spells CASSLVPRGVNQPQHF. CDR3 nucleotide sequence: TGCGCCAGCAGCTTGGTTCCCAGGGGAGTTAATCAGCCCCAGCATTTT.

This clonotype was found many times. The CDR3 DNA reads TGCAGCGTTGAAGATTCTGAGACAGGGGTTGGCGGCGAGCAGTACTTC. As protein: CSVEDSETGVGGEQYF. This chain joins TRBV29-1 and TRBJ2-7, with 8 bases matching TRBD1. The ends lost 0 bases at V and 6 bases at J; junction bases unmatched: 13. Germline values: CDR1 SQVTM, CDR2 ANQGSEA. The CDR3 runs 16 residues.

V is TRBV19 and J is TRBJ1-2; no clear D. CDR1 is LNHDA and CDR2 is SQIVND in the germline V gene (reference sequence). This CDR3 comprises 13 residues. Trimming removed 3 bases at V and 4 bases at J, with 9 bases between. CDR3 in DNA: TGTGCCAGTAGTATTGGCCAATTCTATGGCTACACCTTC. Translation: CASSIGQFYGYTF.

In this sample, this clonotype turned up a few times. The V and J genes are TRBV11-2 and TRBJ2-7, with D perhaps TRBD2 (6 bases). With 5 bases removed from V and 7 bases from J, the gap between germline ends came to 18 bases. The CDR3 sequence is 14 residues long. Germline CDR1 and CDR2: SGHAT and FQNNGV. Here the CDR3 DNA reads TGTGCCAGCAGCGTTAGCAGACCAGGAGGGGAGCAGTACTTC. It is translated as CASSVSRPGGEQYF.

The CDR3 bases are TGCAGCGTCACAGGGTACCGTAACACCGGGGAGCTGTTTTTT. As protein: CSVTGYRNTGELFF. The chain carries TRBV29-1 and TRBJ2-2, with a weak D call TRBD1 (6 bases). Looked up from germline, CDR1 is SQVTM and CDR2 is ANQGSEA. This CDR3 region has 14 residues. Between the trimmed V and J ends, which lost 6 bases and 2 bases, there was a span of 13 bases.

This clonotype has ten or more counts. This CDR3 reads CASSYSTGELLNEQFF. CDR3 DNA sequence: TGTGCCAGCAGTTACTCGACAGGTGAACTCCTCAATGAGCAGTTCTTC. The chain joins TRBV6-5 to TRBJ2-1; perhaps TRBD1 as D (6 bases). This CDR3 is built from 16 residues. Trimming shortened V by 0 bases and J by 6 bases, and 15 bases separated the two germline ends. The germline gives CDR1 MNHEY, CDR2 SVGAGI.

This clonotype has a handful of counts. The J gene is TRBJ2-6, the V gene TRBV6-5; D is uncertain. V was trimmed by 6 bases and J by 0 bases, leaving 9 bases between them. The CDR3 is made up of 15 amino acids. Germline-derived CDR1 and CDR2 are MNHEY and SVGAGI. CDR3 sequence (DNA): TGTGCCAGCAGATTATACAGCTCTGGGGCCAACGTCCTGACTTTC. Translating it yields CASRLYSSGANVLTF.

This clonotype has a handful of counts. DNA for the CDR3: TGCAGTGCTAGATCAGAAAAGGGGCTGTATGGCTACACCTTC. Protein product: CSARSEKGLYGYTF. This chain connects TRBV20-1 to TRBJ1-2; the D gene is possibly TRBD1 (5 bases). Germline CDR1 reads DFQATT; CDR2 reads SNEGSKA (reference sequence). The CDR3 covers 14 residues. V shed 2 bases and J shed 5 bases, with 15 bases lying between them.

The chain combines TRBV25-1 with TRBJ2-3; no clear D gene. Trimming cost V 4 bases and J 4 bases, with 9 bases left between them. The CDR3 runs 13 residues. The germline gives CDR1 MGHDK, CDR2 SYGVNS. CDR3 loop: CASSALDSDTQYF. The CDR3 nucleotides are TGTGCCAGCAGTGCCCTTGACTCAGATACGCAGTATTTT.

Details on this clonotype: A clone one base away is much larger, so this may be a read error. Because it lacks the conserved phenylalanine or tryptophan at the end, this CDR3 is likely a read error. This chain joins TRBV5-1 and TRBJ2-3; D is ambiguous. Germline lookup yields CDR1 SGHRS and CDR2 YFSETQ. CDR3 length: 17 amino acids. The V end was cut by 0 bases, the J end by 2 bases, with 16 bases between. The CDR3 region has the DNA TGCGCCAGCAGCTTGGTTAAAAGAATGTTATCCACAGATACGCAGTATTTA. Its protein product is CASSLVKRMLSTDTQYL.

The V and J genes are TRBV5-6 and TRBJ2-5, with TRBD1 matching 8 bases. The CDR3 is 15 amino acids. V shed 4 bases and J 1 base; nucleotides not matched to a gene: 6. Germline CDR1 reads SGHDT; CDR2 reads YYEEEE. In DNA, the CDR3 is TGTGCCAGCAGCCCGACAGGGGCCATCCAAGAGACCCAGTACTTC. This codes for CASSPTGAIQETQYF.

A few counts support this clonotype. The V gene is TRBV5-1, the J gene TRBJ2-7, with D perhaps assigned TRBD1 or TRBD2 (5 bases each). CDR1 and CDR2 from the germline V gene are SGHRS and YFSETQ. V lost 3 bases and J 3 bases, leaving 10 bases between the germline ends. This CDR3 contains 13 residues. This CDR3 is CASSSQGVYEQYF. The CDR3 DNA follows: TGCGCCAGCAGCTCCCAGGGAGTCTACGAGCAGTACTTC. The full variable domain, with the rest looked up from reference TRBV5-1 and TRBJ2-7, is KAGVTQTPRYLIKTRGQQVTLSCSPISGHRSVSWYQQTPGQGLQFLFEYFSETQRNKGNFPGRFSGRQFSNSRSEMNVSTLELGDSALYLCASSSQGVYEQYFGPGTRLTVT.

The table lists this clonotype with many counts. This chain uses TRBV25-1 with TRBJ2-5, with D tentatively TRBD1 (5 bases). The CDR3 has 14 residues. Trimming left V 4 bases short and J 7 bases short, with 16 bases between. The germline CDR1 and CDR2 sequences are MGHDK and SYGVNS. CDR3 nucleotides: TGTGCCAGCAGTGCCACTTTGGGGCTAGGGACCCAGTACTTC. Residues: CASSATLGLGTQYF. The full variable domain, its missing parts supplied by reference TRBV25-1 and TRBJ2-5, is EADIYQTPRYLVIGTGKKITLECSQTMGHDKMYWYQQDPGMELHLIHYSYGVNSTEKGDLSSESTVSRIRTEHFPLTLESARPSHTSQYLCASSATLGLGTQYFGPGTRLLVL.

This CDR3 reads CASSLVTGPNEKLFF. The CDR3 DNA follows: TGTGCCAGCAGCCTCGTGACAGGGCCAAATGAAAAACTGTTTTTT. The genes are TRBV14 and TRBJ1-4, with TRBD1 matching over 7 bases. From germline, CDR1 is SGHDN and CDR2 FVKESK. The CDR3 runs 15 residues. Trimming removed 4 bases from V and 5 bases from J; junction bases left unmatched: 7. The full variable domain, its missing parts supplied by reference TRBV14 and TRBJ1-4, is EAGVTQFPSHSVIEKGQTVTLRCDPISGHDNLYWYRRVMGKEIKFLLHFVKESKQDESGMPNNRFLAERTGGTYSTLKVQPAELEDSGVYFCASSLVTGPNEKLFFGSGTQLSVL.

The chain combines TRBV11-2 with TRBJ2-3, with D unclear. Germline V gene lookup returns CDR1 SGHAT and CDR2 FQNNGV. The CDR3 has 18 amino acids. Trimming pared 3 bases from V and 2 bases from J, leaving 21 bases between. This chain's CDR3 is CASSFQRGGQVLTDTQYF. The CDR3 nucleotides are TGTGCCAGCAGCTTCCAGAGAGGTGGGCAGGTTCTCACAGATACGCAGTATTTT. Full variable domain (remainder filled in from reference TRBV11-2 and TRBJ2-3): EAGVAQSPRYKIIEKRQSVAFWCNPISGHATLYWYQQILGQGPKLLIQFQNNGVVDDSQLPKDRFSAERLKGVDSTLKIQPAKLEDSAVYLCASSFQRGGQVLTDTQYFGPGTRLTVL.

J is TRBJ2-5 and V is TRBV5-1, with a tentative D call TRBD1 (6 bases). This CDR3 spans 15 amino acids. Germline values: CDR1 SGHRS, CDR2 YFSETQ. Trimming took 4 bases from V and 1 from J, leaving 14 bases between them. This CDR3 is CASSVTQGAQETQYF. For the CDR3, the DNA is TGCGCCAGCAGCGTAACACAGGGCGCCCAAGAGACCCAGTACTTC.

The chain combines TRBV11-2 with TRBJ1-3; perhaps TRBD1 as D (5 bases). V lost 3 bases to trimming and J lost 0 bases, with 15 bases between them. The CDR3 is 17 amino acids. Germline V gene lookup returns CDR1 SGHAT and CDR2 FQNNGV. CDR3 nucleotides: TGTGCCAGCAGCTTTCGCCGAGGGGAACACTCTGGAAACACCATATATTTT. Amino acid sequence: CASSFRRGEHSGNTIYF.

This clonotype came up a few times. The V and J genes are TRBV10-2 and TRBJ2-1; D gene ambiguous. The V gene's germline CDR1 is WSHSY and CDR2 SAAADI. Trimming pared 6 bases from V and 7 bases from J, leaving 7 bases between. This CDR3 spans 11 amino acids. The CDR3 region is CASSTKNEQFF. For the CDR3, the DNA is TGCGCCAGCAGCACTAAGAATGAGCAGTTCTTC.

The chain links TRBV4-1 to TRBJ2-3; 11 bases are shared with TRBD2. CDR3 length equals 16 residues. After removal of 1 base from V and 4 bases from J, the junction contained 4 bases not matched to a gene. CDR1 is MGHRA and CDR2 is YSYEKL in the germline V gene. CDR3 protein: CASSQGSGGASDTQYF. In DNA, the CDR3 is TGCGCCAGCAGCCAAGGTAGCGGGGGGGCCTCAGATACGCAGTATTTT.

V and J are TRBV28 and TRBJ1-2; weak D call: TRBD1 (5 bases). In germline, CDR1 is MDHEN, CDR2 SYDVKM. The CDR3 covers 12 residues. V was trimmed by 7 bases and J by 3 bases, leaving 9 bases between them. The CDR3 spells CASTGNHYGYTF. The CDR3 DNA follows: TGTGCCAGCACAGGGAACCACTATGGCTACACCTTC.

The gene calls are TRBV7-2 and TRBJ1-2; 9 nucleotides line up with TRBD1. J lost 3 bases, V lost 4 bases, and 6 bases had no gene match. CDR3 length: 15 residues. Looked up from germline, CDR1 is SGHTA and CDR2 is FQGNSA. Here the CDR3 DNA reads TGTGCCAGCAGCTGGGGACAGGGCTTTGACTATGGCTACACCTTC. Translated, it gives CASSWGQGFDYGYTF. The full variable domain, its missing parts supplied by reference TRBV7-2 and TRBJ1-2, is GAGVSQSPSNKVTEKGKDVELRCDPISGHTALYWYRQSLGQGLEFLIYFQGNSAPDKSGLPSDRFSAERTGGSVSTLTIQRTQQEDSAVYLCASSWGQGFDYGYTFGSGTRLTVV.

This clonotype was counted a few times. The J gene is TRBJ2-5, the V gene TRBV5-4; 8 nucleotides match TRBD1. The CDR3 runs to 15 residues. Looked up from germline, CDR1 is SGHNT and CDR2 is YYREEE (reference sequence). The trim removed 5 bases at V and 1 base at J, leaving 7 bases unmatched. For the CDR3, the DNA is TGTGCCAGCAGATCAGGACAGGGCCTCCAAGAGACCCAGTACTTC. It is translated as CASRSGQGLQETQYF.

This clonotype was seen many times. This chain connects TRBV20-1 to TRBJ1-5; D call uncertain. The CDR3 loop spans 12 amino acids. Trimming shortened V by 6 bases and J by 4 bases, and 10 bases separated the two germline ends. Germline-derived CDR1 and CDR2 are DFQATT and SNEGSKA (reference sequence). In nucleotides, the CDR3 is TGCAGTGCGAATTACAGAAATCAGCCCCAGCATTTT. Translated, it gives CSANYRNQPQHF.

V is TRBV3-1 and J is TRBJ2-1; D gene unclear. Looked up from germline, CDR1 is LGHDT and CDR2 is YNNKEL (reference sequence). V lost 0 bases, J lost 1 base, and 10 bases lay in between. This CDR3 has 16 amino acids. CDR3 DNA: TGTGCCAGCAGCCAAGAGGGAAGAATATCCTACAATGAGCAGTTCTTC. As protein: CASSQEGRISYNEQFF.

The rearrangement uses TRBV7-2 and TRBJ2-6; 7 positions match TRBD1. Germline lookup yields CDR1 SGHTA and CDR2 FQGNSA. This CDR3 has 18 amino acids. The V and J ends lost 5 bases and 4 bases, in that order; junction bases with no gene match: 14. CDR3 in amino acids: CASSNDRVFGSGANVLTF. In DNA form, the CDR3 reads TGTGCCAGCAGCAATGACAGGGTTTTTGGATCGGGGGCCAACGTCCTGACTTTC.

The chain combines TRBV6-2 or TRBV6-3 with TRBJ2-3; 8 positions agree with TRBD1. V was clipped by 6 bases and J by 3 bases; unmatched bases: 8. The CDR3 is made up of 15 amino acids. Germline values: CDR1 MNHEY, CDR2 SVGEGT. The CDR3 coding sequence is TGTGCCAGCAGGATTCGGGACAGGATTACAGATACGCAGTATTTT. The encoded protein is CASRIRDRITDTQYF.